The sample holds one count of the clone carrying this TCR beta chain. The data originate from a study of blood T cell repertoires in COVID-19. This CDR3 has 16 residues. Sequencing used immunoSEQ multiplex PCR; TCRdb keeps in-frame clones, though not all of them. Of tens of thousands of clones listed, 81% are singletons. The chain is built from TRBV21-1 and TRBJ2-3; the table's TRBD1 call for D was not verified on the DNA. TRBV21-1 is designated a pseudogene. The receptor was derived from a woman of 80 years or more with active or convalescent COVID-19. The specimen was peripheral blood. The CDR3 loop is CASSSSRDRNTDTQYF. In nucleotides, the CDR3 is TGTGCCAGCAGCTCATCCCGGGACAGGAACACAGATACGCAGTATTTT.